The 10 T cell receptor beta chains below come from one sample, sequenced in a study of blood T cells in healthy people across ages (dated by TCRdb to the mid-2010s). Libraries were made using 5' RACE. The data were produced on an Illumina HiSeq 2500. A second PCR of roughly 7 to 11 cycles was performed with a sample-barcoded 5' primer and a J-beta primer mix. Starting from the raw public reads, TCRdb applied fastp trimming at Q25, assembled clones with MiXCR and retained in-frame beta chains. Entries that share a CDR3 protein sequence are merged under the most common genes and DNA. This sample has hundreds of thousands of distinct CDR3 sequences in its table, and roughly 25% of those were observed once. Under 10% of the sample is in the top ten clones. These data also featured in a second study, about T cells of mothers and their children.

The material sequenced was blood. The receptors come from a boy between 10 and 17 years old in good health.

In its sample, this clonotype was seen a few times. J is TRBJ1-1 and V is TRBV2; D call uncertain. The CDR3 length is 12 residues. The V end was cut by 4 bases, the J end by 3 bases, with 6 bases between. Germline CDR1 SNHLY, CDR2 FYNNEI. This CDR3 reads CASSAGYTEAFF. CDR3 sequence (DNA): TGTGCCAGCAGTGCTGGGTACACTGAAGCTTTCTTT. The variable domain in full, completed from reference TRBV2 and TRBJ1-1, reads EPEVTQTPSHQVTQMGQEVILRCVPISNHLYFYWYRQILGQKVEFLVSFYNNEISEKSEIFDDQFSVERPDGSNFTLKIRSTKLEDSAMYFCASSAGYTEAFFGQGTRLTVV.

The chain recombines TRBV4-1 with TRBJ2-1; a possible D gene is TRBD2 (6 bases). The CDR3 extends over 18 amino acids. CDR1 is MGHRA, CDR2 YSYEKL, per germline. Trimming removed 1 base from V and 4 bases from J, with 20 bases in between. CDR3 DNA sequence: TGCGCCAGCAGCCAAGGGGGAGAGGGGACTGTATATTACAATGAGCAGTTCTTC. Residues: CASSQGGEGTVYYNEQFF.

This clonotype was observed a few times. V and J are TRBV6-5 and TRBJ2-5; no reliable D call. TRBJ2-1 matches the DNA end more closely, so the J call is doubtful. Germline V gene sequence: CDR1 MNHEY, CDR2 SVGAGI. This CDR3 is built from 14 residues. DNA for the CDR3: TGTGCCAGCAGTTACGAAGGGCCCGGCAATGAGCAGTTCTTC. Its translation is CASSYEGPGNEQFF.

Many counts were recorded for this clonotype. The chain links TRBV7-9 to TRBJ1-1, with unresolved D. Germline lookup yields CDR1 SEHNR and CDR2 FQNEAQ (reference sequence). The CDR3 sequence is 11 residues long. V lost 4 bases and J lost 1, with 1 base in between. CDR3 coding DNA: TGTGCCAGCAGCTCGAACACTGAAGCTTTCTTT. The encoded protein is CASSSNTEAFF.

V gene TRBV6-2 or TRBV6-3 combines with J gene TRBJ1-2; weak D call: TRBD1 (5 bases). The CDR3 covers 16 residues. Per the germline V gene, CDR1 is MNHEY and CDR2 is SVGEGT. The germline V and J ends were trimmed by 2 bases and 4 bases, with 17 bases remaining between them. The CDR3 nucleotides read TGTGCCAGCAGTTACCCATCGACAGTCCTCACCTATGGCTACACCTTC. Its translation: CASSYPSTVLTYGYTF.

This clonotype has more than one count but fewer than ten. The gene calls are TRBV27 and TRBJ2-5; D could derive from TRBD1 or TRBD2 (5 bases each). Germline CDR1 and CDR2: MNHEY and SMNVEV (reference sequence). This CDR3 region has 13 residues. V was clipped by 8 bases and J by 5 bases, with 15 bases between them. The CDR3 DNA sequence: TGTGCCAGCGGGACCCCGCCAGACGAGACCCAGTACTTC. Translated, it gives CASGTPPDETQYF.

The J gene is TRBJ2-5, the V gene TRBV7-2; D is possibly TRBD2 (5 bases). V gave up 0 bases and J gave up 4 bases, with 12 bases separating them. CDR1 is SGHTA, CDR2 FQGNSA, per germline. The CDR3 sequence is 15 residues long. The CDR3 spells CASSLAPGLGETQYF. For the CDR3, the DNA is TGTGCCAGCAGCTTAGCCCCGGGGTTGGGAGAGACCCAGTACTTC.

V and J are TRBV29-1 and TRBJ1-2, with D tentatively TRBD1 (5 bases). Germline values: CDR1 SQVTM, CDR2 ANQGSEA. V shed 4 bases and J shed 6 bases, with 18 bases lying between them. The CDR3 has 14 residues. CDR3 sequence: CSVGEKGRLNGYTF. The CDR3 coding sequence is TGCAGCGTTGGGGAAAAGGGGCGATTGAATGGCTACACCTTC.

This clonotype showed up just a few times. V gene TRBV28 combines with J gene TRBJ1-6; D gene unclear. The V end was cut by 7 bases, the J end by 2 bases, with 9 bases between. The CDR3 totals 14 residues. Germline lookup yields CDR1 MDHEN and CDR2 SYDVKM. The CDR3 loop reads CASTPRTYNSPLHF. Written as DNA, the CDR3 is TGTGCCAGCACCCCGAGGACCTATAATTCACCCCTCCACTTT.

This clonotype was counted only a few times. This chain connects TRBV20-1 to TRBJ2-7, with D perhaps assigned TRBD1 or TRBD2 (5 bases each). The CDR3 is 17 residues long. The V and J ends lost 4 bases and 3 bases respectively, with 25 bases between them. CDR1 and CDR2 (germline): DFQATT, SNEGSKA (reference sequence). The CDR3: CSATSPGTSGRVYEQYF. The DNA of the CDR3 is TGCAGTGCTACCAGCCCCGGGACCTCCGGCCGGGTCTACGAGCAGTACTTC.